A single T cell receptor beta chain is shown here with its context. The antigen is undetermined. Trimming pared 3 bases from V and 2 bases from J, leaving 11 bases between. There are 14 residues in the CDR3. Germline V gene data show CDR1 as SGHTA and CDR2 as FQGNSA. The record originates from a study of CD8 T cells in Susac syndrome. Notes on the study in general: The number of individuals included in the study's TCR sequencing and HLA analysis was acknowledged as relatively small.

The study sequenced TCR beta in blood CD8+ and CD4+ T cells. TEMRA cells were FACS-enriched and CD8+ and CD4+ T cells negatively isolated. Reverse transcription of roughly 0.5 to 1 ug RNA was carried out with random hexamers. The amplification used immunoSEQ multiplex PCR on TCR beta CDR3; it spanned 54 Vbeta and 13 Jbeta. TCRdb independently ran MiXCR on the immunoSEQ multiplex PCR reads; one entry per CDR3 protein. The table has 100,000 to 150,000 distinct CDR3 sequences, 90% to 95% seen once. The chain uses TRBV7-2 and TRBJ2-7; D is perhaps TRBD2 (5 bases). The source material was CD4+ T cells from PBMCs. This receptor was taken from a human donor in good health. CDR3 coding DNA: TGTGCCAGCAGCTTGAGCGGCCAGACCTACGAGCAGTACTTC. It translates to CASSLSGQTYEQYF. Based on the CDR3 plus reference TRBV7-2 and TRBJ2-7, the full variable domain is GAGVSQSPSNKVTEKGKDVELRCDPISGHTALYWYRQSLGQGLEFLIYFQGNSAPDKSGLPSDRFSAERTGGSVSTLTIQRTQQEDSAVYLCASSLSGQTYEQYFGPGTRLTVT.